The clone carrying this T cell receptor (beta chain) appeared a single time. These data originate in a study of blood T cell repertoires in COVID-19. Study in general: T cells, B-cell-depleted T cells, or PBMCs provided the cDNA or gDNA that served as material.

Repertoires were generated with immunoSEQ multiplex PCR, while TCRdb's copy carries only in-frame clones and drops some. The sample contains about 150,000 clones, roughly 89% of which appear only once. V shed 2 bases, J shed 3 bases, and the junction held 7 bases outside the gene matches. Germline values: CDR1 SNHLY, CDR2 FYNNEI. The CDR3 totals 17 residues. The sequenced sample consisted of PBMCs or T cells enriched from blood (not recorded which). V is TRBV2 and J is TRBJ2-6; 7 nucleotides match TRBD1. The clonotype originates from a man aged 50-59 years who had recovered from COVID-19. CDR3 protein: CASSETSTGYGANVLTF. Here the CDR3 DNA reads TGTGCCAGCAGTGAAACCTCGACAGGGTATGGGGCCAACGTCCTGACTTTC. Together with reference TRBV2 and TRBJ2-6, the CDR3 gives the full variable domain: EPEVTQTPSHQVTQMGQEVILRCVPISNHLYFYWYRQILGQKVEFLVSFYNNEISEKSEIFDDQFSVERPDGSNFTLKIRSTKLEDSAMYFCASSETSTGYGANVLTFGAGSRLTVL.